These 27 T cell receptor beta chains originate from one sample sequenced in a study of identical twins. TCRdb redid the calling of the 5' RACE reads with MiXCR, one entry per CDR3 protein. Here the sample spans around 510,000 distinct CDR3 sequences, approximately 15% being singletons. This sample was shared with a second study, whose subject was yellow fever vaccine responses in identical twins.

Input material: CD4+ T cells sorted from blood. These TCRs come from a woman aged 18-35 years in good health.

This clonotype has at least ten counts. The rearrangement uses TRBV12-3 or TRBV12-4 and TRBJ2-1, with TRBD1 matching over 8 bases. Trimming removed 8 bases from V and 8 bases from J; junction bases left unmatched: 11. The CDR3 runs to 14 residues. The CDR3 spells CASQQGTGSHEQFF. As DNA, the CDR3 is TGTGCCAGCCAACAGGGGACAGGATCCCATGAGCAGTTCTTC.

The sample holds a few counts of this clonotype. The J gene is TRBJ2-7, the V gene TRBV14; D may be TRBD1 or TRBD2 (5 bases each). The CDR3 contains 13 residues. Trimming removed 2 bases at V and 5 bases at J, with 10 bases between. Germline values: CDR1 SGHDN, CDR2 FVKESK. The CDR3 here is CASSQNRGDEQYF. For the CDR3, the DNA is TGTGCCAGCAGCCAAAACCGGGGCGACGAGCAGTACTTC.

This clonotype was counted between two and nine times. CDR3 bases: TGTGCCAGCAGTCGGTGGGGGACCGGAACAGATACGCAGTATTTT. This codes for CASSRWGTGTDTQYF. This chain connects TRBV11-2 to TRBJ2-3, with D tentatively TRBD1 or TRBD2 (5 bases each). This CDR3 contains 15 residues. The ends were cut back, 6 bases at V and 3 bases at J, with 16 bases in the middle. Germline V gene lookup returns CDR1 SGHAT and CDR2 FQNNGV.

This clonotype was counted between two and nine times. The CDR3 protein is CASSQELGTRGTETQYF. CDR3 DNA sequence: TGCGCCAGCAGCCAAGAACTGGGGACCAGAGGGACGGAGACCCAGTACTTC. The chain uses TRBV4-1 and TRBJ2-5; either TRBD1 or TRBD2 may fit D (5 bases each). The CDR3 contains 17 residues. Germline CDR1 reads MGHRA; CDR2 reads YSYEKL. Trimming removed 0 bases from V and 5 bases from J, with 19 bases in between.

This chain uses TRBV7-2 with TRBJ2-2; D is unclear. V was shortened by 5 bases and J by 7 bases, with 11 bases between the two germline ends. Germline-derived CDR1 and CDR2 are SGHTA and FQGNSA. The CDR3 loop spans 13 amino acids. The CDR3 loop is CASSLSIHGELFF. The CDR3 DNA is TGTGCCAGCAGCCTGAGTATTCACGGGGAGCTGTTTTTT.

V and J are TRBV12-3 or TRBV12-4 and TRBJ2-7; D gene ambiguous. Trimming removed 8 bases from V and 4 bases from J, with 18 bases in between. There are 14 residues in the CDR3. The CDR3 nucleotides are TGTGCCAGCTCCCCGGCCCAGAGCTTATACGAGCAGTACTTC. Its translation: CASSPAQSLYEQYF.

Only a few counts were recorded for this clonotype. This sequence joins TRBV7-9 and TRBJ2-3, with D unresolved. This CDR3 has 12 amino acids. CDR1 is SEHNR, CDR2 FQNEAQ, per germline (reference sequence). The V gene lost 4 bases and the J gene lost 9 bases, with 11 bases spanning the gap. DNA of the CDR3: TGTGCCAGCAGCTCATCAACCGGGACGCAGTATTTT. Its protein is CASSSSTGTQYF. Together with reference TRBV7-9 and TRBJ2-3, the CDR3 gives the full variable domain: DTGVSQNPRHKITKRGQNVTFRCDPISEHNRLYWYRQTLGQGPEFLTYFQNEAQLEKSRLLSDRFSAERPKGSFSTLEIQRTEQGDSAMYLCASSSSTGTQYFGPGTRLTVL.

The V call is TRBV27, the J call TRBJ2-5; 9 bases are shared with TRBD1. The ends lost 4 bases at V and 5 bases at J; junction bases unmatched: 8. CDR3 length: 15 amino acids. Germline V CDR1 and CDR2: MNHEY, SMNVEV (reference sequence). For the CDR3, the DNA is TGTGCCAGCAGTTCCTGGACAGGGGCGGGGGAGACCCAGTACTTC. Translation: CASSSWTGAGETQYF.

The V gene is TRBV6-2 or TRBV6-3, the J gene TRBJ2-3; D may correspond to TRBD1 or TRBD2 (5 bases each). With 0 bases removed from V and 6 bases from J, the gap between germline ends came to 13 bases. The CDR3 length is 15 residues. Germline lookup yields CDR1 MNHEY and CDR2 SVGEGT. The CDR3 nucleotides are TGTGCCAGCAGTTACTCACGGGGCGTAGTGGATACGCAGTATTTT. Translated, it gives CASSYSRGVVDTQYF.

A few counts support this clonotype. The chain is built from TRBV7-3 and TRBJ2-3; the D gene could be TRBD1 or TRBD2 (6 bases each). This CDR3 is 14 amino acids long. CDR1 and CDR2 from the germline V gene are SGHTA and FQGTGA. Trimming left V 3 bases short and J 6 bases short, with 13 bases between. Here the CDR3 reads CASSLVGGEDTQYF. The CDR3 coding sequence is TGTGCCAGCAGCTTGGTGGGGGGCGAGGATACGCAGTATTTT.

This clonotype was counted at least ten times. The rearrangement joins TRBV2 to TRBJ1-4, with unresolved D. The germline CDR1 and CDR2 sequences are SNHLY and FYNNEI. The CDR3 runs to 15 residues. The V end lost 4 bases, the J end lost 3 bases, and 12 bases lay between the germline ends. CDR3 region: CASSVGGQSNEKLFF. The CDR3 bases are TGTGCCAGCAGTGTCGGAGGGCAATCTAATGAAAAACTGTTTTTT.

This clonotype was recorded a few times. J is TRBJ2-1 and V is TRBV20-1, with D perhaps TRBD1 or TRBD2 (5 bases each). V gave up 3 bases and J gave up 5 bases, with 14 bases separating them. The germline CDR1 and CDR2 sequences are DFQATT and SNEGSKA (reference sequence). The length of the CDR3 is 14 residues. This chain's CDR3 is CSARGPQQHNEQFF. The CDR3 DNA sequence: TGCAGTGCTAGGGGACCGCAGCAACACAATGAGCAGTTCTTC.

In its sample, this clonotype was seen a few times. The chain has TRBV6-4 and TRBJ2-1, with 10 nucleotides matching TRBD2. Trimming cost V 2 bases and J 9 bases; bases outside gene matches: 7. This CDR3 region has 15 residues. Germline loops: CDR1 MRHNA, CDR2 SNTAGT. The CDR3 loop reads CASSDEGTSVAEQFF. In DNA form, the CDR3 reads TGTGCCAGCAGTGACGAGGGGACTAGCGTGGCTGAGCAGTTCTTC.

This clonotype was seen repeatedly, ten times or more. At one of its ends the junction is not consistent with the germline gene, which may arise from a read error. This chain links TRBV27 with TRBJ2-7, with no clear D. The CDR3 is 12 amino acids. Germline V gene lookup returns CDR1 MNHEY and CDR2 SMNVEV (reference sequence). The CDR3 here is CASSLKGYEQYF. CDR3 in DNA: TGCGCCAGCAGCTTGAAGGGATACGAGCAGTACTTC.

The chain employs TRBV12-3 or TRBV12-4 and TRBJ2-1; TRBD2 matches 12 bases. J gave up 4 bases and V 5 bases, and 6 bases lay outside the gene matches. This CDR3 comprises 16 residues. In DNA, the CDR3 is TGTGCCAGCAGTCCCCGGACTAGCGGGGCATACAATGAGCAGTTCTTC. This codes for CASSPRTSGAYNEQFF.

The chain couples TRBV7-9 to TRBJ1-6; possible D gene TRBD1, 6 bases. This CDR3 has 14 residues. Trimming shortened V by 5 bases and J by 8 bases, and 13 bases separated the two germline ends. Germline CDR1 and CDR2: SEHNR and FQNEAQ (reference sequence). The CDR3 bases are TGTGCCAGCAGCCCTCCGGGGGCGTATTCACCCCTCCACTTT. Translated, it gives CASSPPGAYSPLHF.

This clonotype was detected only a few times. The chain has TRBV20-1 and TRBJ2-7; D is undetermined. Deletions cut 4 bases from V and 2 bases from J, with 12 bases between. The CDR3 covers 13 residues. CDR1 and CDR2 (germline): DFQATT, SNEGSKA (reference sequence). CDR3 sequence (DNA): TGCAGTGCTACCCCGGGTTCGGCCTACGAGCAGTACTTC. It encodes CSATPGSAYEQYF.

This clonotype has just a few counts. The chain recombines TRBV20-1 with TRBJ1-1; 7 nucleotides line up with TRBD1. The length of the CDR3 is 13 residues. V lost 4 bases and J lost 4; bases outside the gene matches: 6. The germline gives CDR1 DFQATT, CDR2 SNEGSKA (reference sequence). As DNA, the CDR3 is TGCAGTGCTACTACAGGGGTTCGCACTGAAGCTTTCTTT. Protein product: CSATTGVRTEAFF.

This sequence joins TRBV27 and TRBJ2-7; D is perhaps TRBD2 (5 bases). V lost 3 bases and J 0 bases, leaving 9 bases between the germline ends. CDR1 is MNHEY and CDR2 is SMNVEV in the germline V gene (reference sequence). The CDR3 runs 14 residues. CDR3 residues: CASSFFGDSYEQYF. The CDR3, as DNA: TGTGCCAGCAGTTTTTTCGGGGACTCCTACGAGCAGTACTTC.

V usage is TRBV11-2 and J usage is TRBJ1-2; D remains unclear. This CDR3 comprises 14 residues. Germline assignment: CDR1 SGHAT and CDR2 FQNNGV. V shed 4 bases and J shed 6 bases, with 15 bases lying between them. CDR3 nucleotides: TGTGCCAGCAGCTCACTTACAAGAAGGGATGGCTACACCTTC. Residues: CASSSLTRRDGYTF.

The chain combines TRBV15 with TRBJ2-5, with D unresolved. The CDR3 extends over 14 amino acids. Germline CDR1 is LNHNV and CDR2 is YYDKDF (reference sequence). The V end was cut by 0 bases, the J end by 2 bases, with 7 bases between. The CDR3 region is CATSRDPGQETQYF. The DNA for the CDR3 is TGTGCCACCAGCAGAGATCCGGGTCAAGAGACCCAGTACTTC. Filled out from reference TRBV15 and TRBJ2-5, the complete variable domain reads DAMVIQNPRYQVTQFGKPVTLSCSQTLNHNVMYWYQQKSSQAPKLLFHYYDKDFNNEADTPDNFQSRRPNTSFCFLDIRSPGLGDTAMYLCATSRDPGQETQYFGPGTRLLVL.

This rearrangement joins TRBV2 to TRBJ2-3; TRBD1 matches 7 bases. CDR1 is SNHLY, CDR2 FYNNEI, per germline. This CDR3 contains 14 residues. V was pared by 3 bases and J by 4 bases, with 4 bases of the junction left unmatched. CDR3 sequence (DNA): TGTGCCAGCAGTGAGACAGGGATCGCAGATACGCAGTATTTT. Protein sequence: CASSETGIADTQYF.

This clonotype showed up just a few times. V is TRBV11-2 and J is TRBJ2-1; D is perhaps TRBD1 (6 bases). In germline, CDR1 is SGHAT, CDR2 FQNNGV. This CDR3 region has 13 residues. Trimming removed 5 bases from V and 8 bases from J, with 13 bases in between. The DNA for the CDR3 is TGTGCCAGCAGCCACCCACAGGGCCATGAGCAGTTCTTC. Amino acids: CASSHPQGHEQFF.

V gene TRBV11-2 combines with J gene TRBJ2-5, with 13 bases fitting TRBD2. V dropped 8 bases and J dropped 4; count of bases not matched to a gene: 4. Germline-derived CDR1 and CDR2 are SGHAT and FQNNGV. The CDR3 runs 14 residues. CDR3 in amino acids: CASGTSGTLETQYF. CDR3 DNA sequence: TGTGCCAGCGGGACTAGCGGGACCTTAGAGACCCAGTACTTC.

The chain uses TRBV9 and TRBJ2-6; 8 nucleotides line up with TRBD1. V gave up 7 bases and J gave up 0 bases; unmatched junction bases: 3. CDR1 and CDR2 (germline): SGDLS, YYNGEE. The CDR3 is 15 amino acids. This CDR3 reads CASGQGGSGANVLTF. The CDR3 DNA follows: TGTGCCAGCGGACAGGGTGGCTCTGGGGCCAACGTCCTGACTTTC.

This clonotype was counted a few times. J is TRBJ2-2 and V is TRBV20-1; 7 positions agree with TRBD2. Germline V lookup: CDR1 DFQATT, CDR2 SNEGSKA (reference sequence). This CDR3 is built from 11 residues. The CDR3 region is CIGGRAGELFF. The CDR3 region has the DNA TGCATAGGAGGGAGGGCCGGGGAGCTGTTTTTT.

The table lists this clonotype with a count of one. Just one base apart from a much larger clone, this may be a read error. The rearrangement joins TRBV6-2 or TRBV6-3 to TRBJ2-6; 11 bases match TRBD1. Germline V lookup: CDR1 MNHEY, CDR2 SVGEGT. The length of the CDR3 is 17 residues. The V and J ends lost 2 bases and 2 bases, in that order; junction bases with no gene match: 2. CDR3 nucleotides: TGTGCCAGCAGTTACCCGGGACAGGGGGCTGGGGCCAACGTCCTGACTTTC. Translated, it gives CASSYPGQGAGANVLTF.